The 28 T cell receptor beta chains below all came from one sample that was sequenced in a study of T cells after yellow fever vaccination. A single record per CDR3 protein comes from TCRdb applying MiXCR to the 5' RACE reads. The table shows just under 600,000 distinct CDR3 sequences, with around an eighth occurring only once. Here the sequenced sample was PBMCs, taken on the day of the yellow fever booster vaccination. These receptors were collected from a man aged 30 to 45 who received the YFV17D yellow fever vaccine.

This chain's CDR3 is CAIGTGQGYEQYF. In nucleotides, the CDR3 is TGTGCCATCGGAACGGGACAGGGCTACGAGCAGTACTTC. The chain links TRBV10-3 to TRBJ2-7; 9 nucleotides agree with TRBD1. Losses at the gene ends were 8 bases for V and 3 bases for J; bases not matched to a gene: 5. This CDR3 region has 13 residues. Per germline, CDR1 ENHRY and CDR2 SYGVKD.

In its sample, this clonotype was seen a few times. The chain's CDR3 is CASSHFGTRGAEAFF. CDR3 in DNA: TGCGCCAGCAGCCATTTCGGGACCCGAGGGGCTGAAGCTTTCTTT. The chain is built from TRBV4-3 and TRBJ1-1; D possibly corresponds to TRBD1 (5 bases). The germline gives CDR1 LGHNA, CDR2 YSLEER. CDR3 length: 15 amino acids. V lost 3 bases to trimming and J lost 6 bases, with 17 bases between them.

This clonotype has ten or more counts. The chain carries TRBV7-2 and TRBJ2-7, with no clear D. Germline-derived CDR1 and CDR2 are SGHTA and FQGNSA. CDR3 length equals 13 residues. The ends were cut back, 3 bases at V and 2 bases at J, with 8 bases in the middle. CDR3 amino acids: CASSLERAYEQYF. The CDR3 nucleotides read TGTGCCAGCAGCTTGGAACGCGCCTACGAGCAGTACTTC.

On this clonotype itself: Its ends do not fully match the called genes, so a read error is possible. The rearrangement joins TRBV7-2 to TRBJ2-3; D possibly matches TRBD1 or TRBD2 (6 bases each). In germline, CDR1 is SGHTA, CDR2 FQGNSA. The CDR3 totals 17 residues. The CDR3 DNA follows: TGTGCCAGGAGCTCCCGCCCCGGGGGCTCTAGCACAGATACGCAGTATTTT. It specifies CARSSRPGGSSTDTQYF.

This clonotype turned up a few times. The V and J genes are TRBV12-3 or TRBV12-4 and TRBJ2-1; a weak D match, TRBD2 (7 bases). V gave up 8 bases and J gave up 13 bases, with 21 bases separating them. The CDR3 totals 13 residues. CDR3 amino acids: CASLEGGGTNQFF. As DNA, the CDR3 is TGTGCCAGCTTGGAGGGGGGGGGGACCAATCAGTTCTTC.

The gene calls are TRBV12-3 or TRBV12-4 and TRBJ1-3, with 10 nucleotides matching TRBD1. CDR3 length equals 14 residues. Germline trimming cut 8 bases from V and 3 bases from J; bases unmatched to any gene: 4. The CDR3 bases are TGTGCCAGCGTCGACAGGGGGCTTGGAAACACCATATATTTT. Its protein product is CASVDRGLGNTIYF.

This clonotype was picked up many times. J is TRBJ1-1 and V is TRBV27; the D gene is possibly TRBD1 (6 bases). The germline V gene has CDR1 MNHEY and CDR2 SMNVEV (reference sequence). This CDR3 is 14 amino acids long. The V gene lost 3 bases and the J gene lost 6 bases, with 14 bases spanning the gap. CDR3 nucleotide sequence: TGTGCCAGCAGTTTCCGTACGGGGGCGGCTGAAGCTTTCTTT. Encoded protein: CASSFRTGAAEAFF.

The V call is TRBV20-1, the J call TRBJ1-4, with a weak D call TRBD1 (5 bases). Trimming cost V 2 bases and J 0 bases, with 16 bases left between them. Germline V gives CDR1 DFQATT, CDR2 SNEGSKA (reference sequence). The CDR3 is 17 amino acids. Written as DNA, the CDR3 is TGCAGTGCTAGATCCGGCCGGGGACTTGCAACTAATGAAAAACTGTTTTTT. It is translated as CSARSGRGLATNEKLFF.

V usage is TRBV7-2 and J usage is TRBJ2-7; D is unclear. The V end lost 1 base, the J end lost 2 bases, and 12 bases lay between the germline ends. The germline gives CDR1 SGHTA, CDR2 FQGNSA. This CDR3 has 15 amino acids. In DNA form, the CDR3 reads TGTGCCAGCAGCTTAGGTTCGGTGGGAACCTACGAGCAGTACTTC. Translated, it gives CASSLGSVGTYEQYF.

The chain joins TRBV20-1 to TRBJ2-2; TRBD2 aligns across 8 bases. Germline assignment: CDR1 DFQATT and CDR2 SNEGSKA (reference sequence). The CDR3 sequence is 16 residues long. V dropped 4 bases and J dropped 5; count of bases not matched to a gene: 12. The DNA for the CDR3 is TGCAGTGCTACACCCGGGACTAGGGGTGGAACCGGGGAGCTGTTTTTT. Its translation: CSATPGTRGGTGELFF.

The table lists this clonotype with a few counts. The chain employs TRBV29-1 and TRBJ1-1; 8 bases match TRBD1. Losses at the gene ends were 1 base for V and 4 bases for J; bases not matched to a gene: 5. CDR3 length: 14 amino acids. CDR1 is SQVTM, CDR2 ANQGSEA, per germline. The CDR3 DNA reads TGCAGCGTTGAAGCCTTAGGACAGGGCACTGAAGCTTTCTTT. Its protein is CSVEALGQGTEAFF.

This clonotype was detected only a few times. The CDR3 DNA follows: TGTGCCAGTACTCCGGGGGCGGCAAATCAGCCCCAGCATTTT. Translation: CASTPGAANQPQHF. The V call is TRBV19, the J call TRBJ1-5, with D possibly TRBD1 on 6 matching bases. The V gene's germline CDR1 is LNHDA and CDR2 SQIVND (reference sequence). There are 14 residues in the CDR3. Trimming removed 7 bases from V and 4 bases from J, with 14 bases in between.

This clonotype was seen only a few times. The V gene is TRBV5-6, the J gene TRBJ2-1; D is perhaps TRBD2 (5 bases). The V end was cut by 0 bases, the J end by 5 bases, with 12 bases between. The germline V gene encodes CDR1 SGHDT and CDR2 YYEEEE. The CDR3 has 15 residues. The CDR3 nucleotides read TGTGCCAGCAGCTTGGGGGCGGGTTGGGACAATGAGCAGTTCTTC. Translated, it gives CASSLGAGWDNEQFF. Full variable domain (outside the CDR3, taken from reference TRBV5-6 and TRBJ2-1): DAGVTQSPTHLIKTRGQQVTLRCSPKSGHDTVSWYQQALGQGPQFIFQYYEEEERQRGNFPDRFSGHQFPNYSSELNVNALLLGDSALYLCASSLGAGWDNEQFFGPGTRLTVL.

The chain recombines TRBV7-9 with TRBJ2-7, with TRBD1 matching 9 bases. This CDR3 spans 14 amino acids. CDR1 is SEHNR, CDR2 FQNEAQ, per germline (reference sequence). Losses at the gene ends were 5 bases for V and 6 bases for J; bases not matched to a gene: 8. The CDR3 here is CASSTWTGVSEQYF. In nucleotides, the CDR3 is TGTGCCAGCAGCACCTGGACAGGGGTCAGCGAGCAGTACTTC.

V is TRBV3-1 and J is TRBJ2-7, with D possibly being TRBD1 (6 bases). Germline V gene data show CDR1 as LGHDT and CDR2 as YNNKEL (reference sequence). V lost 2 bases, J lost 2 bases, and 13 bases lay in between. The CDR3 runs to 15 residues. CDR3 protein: CASSQPRGQTYEQYF. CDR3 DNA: TGTGCCAGCAGCCAACCCAGGGGCCAAACCTACGAGCAGTACTTC.

The CDR3 DNA reads TGTGCCAGCACCGCCTTTAGCGGGCTTGGGGCCAACGTCCTGACTTTC. Its translation is CASTAFSGLGANVLTF. This chain uses TRBV6-2 or TRBV6-3 with TRBJ2-6; 7 bases fit TRBD2. CDR1 is MNHEY, CDR2 SVGEGT, per germline. The V segment lost 7 bases and the J segment 3 bases; nucleotides outside the gene matches: 9. This CDR3 spans 16 amino acids.

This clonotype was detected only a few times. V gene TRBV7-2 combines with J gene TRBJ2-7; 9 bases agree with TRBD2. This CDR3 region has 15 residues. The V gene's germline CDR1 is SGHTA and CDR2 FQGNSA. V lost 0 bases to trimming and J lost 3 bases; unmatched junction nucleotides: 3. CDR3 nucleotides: TGTGCCAGCAGCTTAGCTCTAGCGGGAAACTACGAGCAGTACTTC. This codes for CASSLALAGNYEQYF.

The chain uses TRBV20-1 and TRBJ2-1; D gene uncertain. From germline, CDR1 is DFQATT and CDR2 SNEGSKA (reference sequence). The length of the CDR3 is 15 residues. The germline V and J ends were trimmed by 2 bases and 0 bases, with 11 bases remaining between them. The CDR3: CSARSDPSSYNEQFF. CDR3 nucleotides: TGCAGTGCTAGATCGGACCCAAGCTCCTACAATGAGCAGTTCTTC.

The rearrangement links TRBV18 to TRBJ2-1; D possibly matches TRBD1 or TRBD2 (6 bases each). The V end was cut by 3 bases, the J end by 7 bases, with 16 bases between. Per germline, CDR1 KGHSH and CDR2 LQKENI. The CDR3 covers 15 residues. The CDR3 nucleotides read TGTGCCAGCTCACCCCCCGGGGGCCTGGGGAATGAGCAGTTCTTC. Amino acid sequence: CASSPPGGLGNEQFF.

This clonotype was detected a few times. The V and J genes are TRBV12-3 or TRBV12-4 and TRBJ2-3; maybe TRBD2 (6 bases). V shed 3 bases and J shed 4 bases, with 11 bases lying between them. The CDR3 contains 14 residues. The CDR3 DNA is TGTGCCAGCAGTTTTGGGGGACTCTCAGATACGCAGTATTTT. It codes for CASSFGGLSDTQYF.

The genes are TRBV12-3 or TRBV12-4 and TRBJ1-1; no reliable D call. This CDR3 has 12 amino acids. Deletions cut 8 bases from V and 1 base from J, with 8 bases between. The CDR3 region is CASGPTNTEAFF. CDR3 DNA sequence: TGTGCCAGCGGACCGACGAACACTGAAGCTTTCTTT.

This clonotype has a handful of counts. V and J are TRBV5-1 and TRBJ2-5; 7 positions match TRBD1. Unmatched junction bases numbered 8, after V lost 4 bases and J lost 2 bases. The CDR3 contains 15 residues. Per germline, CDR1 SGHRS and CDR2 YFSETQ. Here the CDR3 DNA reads TGCGCCAGCAGCCTAAACAGGGGTGAACAAGAGACCCAGTACTTC. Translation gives CASSLNRGEQETQYF.

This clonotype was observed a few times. As DNA, the CDR3 is TGTGCCAGCAGCCTGACGGGACAGGGGTATGAGCAGTTCTTC. Its translation: CASSLTGQGYEQFF. The chain employs TRBV3-1 and TRBJ2-1; 10 bases line up with TRBD1. The V segment lost 4 bases and the J segment 8 bases; nucleotides outside the gene matches: 5. Germline lookup yields CDR1 LGHDT and CDR2 YNNKEL (reference sequence). This CDR3 is built from 14 residues.

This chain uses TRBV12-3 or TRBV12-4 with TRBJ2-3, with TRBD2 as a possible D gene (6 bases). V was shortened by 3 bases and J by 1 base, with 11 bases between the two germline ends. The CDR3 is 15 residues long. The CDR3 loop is CASSLIWGGTDTQYF. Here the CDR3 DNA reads TGTGCCAGCAGTTTGATTTGGGGGGGCACAGATACGCAGTATTTT.

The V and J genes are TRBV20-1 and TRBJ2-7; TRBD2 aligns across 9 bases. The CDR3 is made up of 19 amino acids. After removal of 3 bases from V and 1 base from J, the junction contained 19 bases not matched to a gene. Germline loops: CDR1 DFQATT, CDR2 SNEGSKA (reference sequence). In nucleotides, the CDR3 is TGCAGTGCTAGCCCCTCGGGCGGGAGGGCCAACGTCGGGTCCTACGAGCAGTACTTC. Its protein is CSASPSGGRANVGSYEQYF.

The chain's CDR3 is CASSPIPGRTDTQYF. The CDR3 DNA follows: TGTGCCAGCAGCCCTATCCCGGGGCGAACAGATACGCAGTATTTT. The chain employs TRBV7-2 and TRBJ2-3; D possibly uses TRBD1 or TRBD2 (5 bases each). Germline CDR1 reads SGHTA; CDR2 reads FQGNSA. Trimming removed 5 bases at V and 3 bases at J, with 15 bases between. This CDR3 has 15 residues.

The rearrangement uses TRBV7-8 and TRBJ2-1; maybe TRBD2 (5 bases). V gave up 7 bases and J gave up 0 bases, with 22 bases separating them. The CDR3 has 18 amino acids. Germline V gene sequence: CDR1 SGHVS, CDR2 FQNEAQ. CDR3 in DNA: TGTGCCAGCATCCAGACAACTAGGCGCAGACTCTCCTACAATGAGCAGTTCTTC. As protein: CASIQTTRRRLSYNEQFF.

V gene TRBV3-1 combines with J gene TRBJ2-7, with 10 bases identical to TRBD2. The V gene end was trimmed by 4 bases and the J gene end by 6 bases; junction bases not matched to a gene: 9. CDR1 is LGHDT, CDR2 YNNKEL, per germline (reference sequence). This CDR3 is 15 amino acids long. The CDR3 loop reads CASSPPRGTSVEQYF. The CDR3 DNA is TGTGCCAGCAGCCCTCCCCGCGGGACTAGCGTCGAGCAGTACTTC.